A single sample is the source of the 5 T cell receptor beta chains below, sequenced in a study of blood T cells in healthy people across ages (dated by TCRdb to about 2015). The library relied on 5' RACE. These reads were obtained on an Illumina HiSeq 2500. A second PCR of about 7 to 12 cycles was run with a J-beta primer mix and a sample-barcoded 5' primer. TCRdb reprocessed the public reads (quality trimming at Q25 with fastp, clone calling with MiXCR) and kept in-frame beta chains. Here each entry gathers all rows of one CDR3 protein and keeps the most common genes and DNA. This sample comprises 600,000 to 900,000 distinct CDR3 sequences, roughly 26% of them detected only once. Approximately 2.9% of the sample is held by the ten biggest clonotypes. The sample also formed part of further work on T cells of mothers and their children.

The sequenced sample was blood. These receptors came from a boy between 5 and 17 years old in good health.

The V gene is TRBV6-5, the J gene TRBJ1-2; D is ambiguous. Deletions cut 5 bases from V and 10 bases from J, with 14 bases between. The CDR3 extends over 12 amino acids. Per germline, CDR1 MNHEY and CDR2 SVGAGI. The CDR3 nucleotides read TGTGCCAGCAGTAGCAGTGTGGGAGTCTACACCTTC. Its translation: CASSSSVGVYTF.

The CDR3 sequence: CAISESGQPYEQYF. The CDR3 DNA sequence: TGTGCCATCAGTGAGTCGGGGCAGCCCTACGAGCAGTACTTC. The genes are TRBV10-3 and TRBJ2-7; D perhaps matches TRBD1 (5 bases). This CDR3 has 14 residues. V dropped 0 bases and J dropped 2 bases, with 8 bases sitting between them. Germline V gene data show CDR1 as ENHRY and CDR2 as SYGVKD.

V usage is TRBV6-1 and J usage is TRBJ1-2; TRBD1 is a possible D gene (5 bases). This CDR3 is built from 15 residues. V was clipped by 7 bases and J by 8 bases, with 23 bases between them. Germline values: CDR1 MNHNS, CDR2 SASEGT. In DNA, the CDR3 is TGTGCCAGCACTCACGGGACGGAACATAGAGGGGGCTACACCTTC. Its translation: CASTHGTEHRGGYTF.

This clonotype occurred a few times. V usage is TRBV20-1 and J usage is TRBJ2-5; 10 positions agree with TRBD1. With 4 bases clipped from V and 5 bases from J, the junction kept 4 bases outside the gene matches. The CDR3 spans 13 residues. Germline loops: CDR1 DFQATT, CDR2 SNEGSKA (reference sequence). CDR3 nucleotide sequence: TGCAGTGCTATAAGACAGGGGGCTGAGACCCAGTACTTC. This translates into CSAIRQGAETQYF.

This clonotype was picked up one time. The rearrangement joins TRBV12-3 or TRBV12-4 to TRBJ2-7, with 7 bases aligning to TRBD1. The CDR3 consists of 15 residues. The V segment lost 5 bases and the J segment 2 bases; nucleotides outside the gene matches: 9. CDR3 nucleotide sequence: TGTGCCAGCAGTCGCCGACAGGGTTCTCCCTACGAGCAGTACTTC. This sequence encodes CASSRRQGSPYEQYF.